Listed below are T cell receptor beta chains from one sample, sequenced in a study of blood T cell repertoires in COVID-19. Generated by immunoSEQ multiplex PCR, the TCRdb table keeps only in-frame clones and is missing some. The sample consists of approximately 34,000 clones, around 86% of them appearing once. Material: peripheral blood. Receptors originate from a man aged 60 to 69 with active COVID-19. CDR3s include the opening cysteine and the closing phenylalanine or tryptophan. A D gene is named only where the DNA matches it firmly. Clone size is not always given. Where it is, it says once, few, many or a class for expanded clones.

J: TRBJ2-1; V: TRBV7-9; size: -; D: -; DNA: TGTGCCAGCAGCTTAGTAGTAGAAATCAATGAGCAGTTCTTC; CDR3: CASSLVVEINEQFF
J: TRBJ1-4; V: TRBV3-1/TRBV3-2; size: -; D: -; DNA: TGTGCCAGCAGCCAAGGGGGGGGAGGAGGACATGAAAAACTGTTTTTT; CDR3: CASSQGGGGGHEKLFF
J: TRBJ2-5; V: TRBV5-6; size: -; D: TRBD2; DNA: TGTGCCAGCAGCCCGGGACTAGCGGGAGGGCTATATCAAGAGACCCAGTACTTC; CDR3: CASSPGLAGGLYQETQYF
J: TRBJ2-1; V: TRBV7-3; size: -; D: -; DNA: TGTGCCAGCAGCTCCCCCCCTCGCGGGAACTACAATGAGCAGTTCTTC; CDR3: CASSSPPRGNYNEQFF
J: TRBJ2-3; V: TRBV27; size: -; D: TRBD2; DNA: TGTGCCAGCATTCACTTACCGGGACTAGCGGGCTCGGATACGCAGTATTTT; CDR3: CASIHLPGLAGSDTQYF
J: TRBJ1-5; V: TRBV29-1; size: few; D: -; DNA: TGCAGCGTCACCGTGGGGGGGGGCAATCAGCCCCAGCATTTT; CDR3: CSVTVGGGNQPQHF
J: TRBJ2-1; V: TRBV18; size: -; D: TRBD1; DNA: TGTGCCAGCGACAGGGGGCTAGAAGCAGGCTACAATGAGCAGTTCTTC; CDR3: CASDRGLEAGYNEQFF
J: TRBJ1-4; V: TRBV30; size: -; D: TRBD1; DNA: TGTGCCTGGAGTCCTGACAGGGGGCAGCTTTCCCTCCGAAAACTGTTTTTT; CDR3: CAWSPDRGQLSLRKLFF
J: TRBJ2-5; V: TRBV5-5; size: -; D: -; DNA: TGTGCCAGCAGCGCGACTAGTTTGGGCGAGACCCAGTACTTC; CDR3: CASSATSLGETQYF
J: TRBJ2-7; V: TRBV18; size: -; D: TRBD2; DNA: TGTGCCAGCTCACCAGGGTCTAGCGGGAGCTCCTACGAGCAGTACTTC; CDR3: CASSPGSSGSSYEQYF
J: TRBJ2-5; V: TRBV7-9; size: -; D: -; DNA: TGTGCCAGCAGCTCCGAGGTGGGAGAGACCCAGTACTTC; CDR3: CASSSEVGETQYF